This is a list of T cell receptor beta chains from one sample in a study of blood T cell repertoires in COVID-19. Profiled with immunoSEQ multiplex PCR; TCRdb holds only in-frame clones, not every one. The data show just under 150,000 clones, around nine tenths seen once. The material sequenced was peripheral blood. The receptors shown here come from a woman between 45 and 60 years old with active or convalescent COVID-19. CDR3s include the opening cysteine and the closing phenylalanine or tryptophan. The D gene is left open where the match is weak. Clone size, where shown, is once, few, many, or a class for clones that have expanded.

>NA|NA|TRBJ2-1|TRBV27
TGTGCCAGCAGTTTATACAGGGAAAACTACAATGAGCAGTTCTTC
CASSLYRENYNEQFF
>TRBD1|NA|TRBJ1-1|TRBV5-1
TGCGCCAGCAGGGGACAGGGGGCATTGTCTGAAGCTTTCTTT
CASRGQGALSEAFF
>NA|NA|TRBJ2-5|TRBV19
TGTGCCAGTAGTATTGGCTCCAAAGAGACCCAGTACTTC
CASSIGSKETQYF
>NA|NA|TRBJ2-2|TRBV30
TGTGCCTGGTGCGACAGCACCGGGGAGCTGTTTTTT
CAWCDSTGELFF
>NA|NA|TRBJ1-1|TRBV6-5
TGTGCCAGCATGAGTAGTTCCCTAAACACTGAAGCTTTCTTT
CASMSSSLNTEAFF
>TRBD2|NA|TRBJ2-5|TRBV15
TGTGCCACCAGCAGAGGGTGGGGGGGAGAGACCCAGTACTTC
CATSRGWGGETQYF
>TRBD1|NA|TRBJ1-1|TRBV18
TGTGCCAGCTCACTTATGGGACAGGGCTACACTGAAGCTTTCTTT
CASSLMGQGYTEAFF
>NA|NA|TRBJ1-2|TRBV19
TGTGCCAGTTCCACAGGGTTTGGCTACACCTTC
CASSTGFGYTF
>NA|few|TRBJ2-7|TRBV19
TGTGCCAGTAGTATAGACGCGGGGGCCCCCTACGAGCAGTACTTC
CASSIDAGAPYEQYF
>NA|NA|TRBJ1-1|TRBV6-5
TGTGCCAGCAGTTACTCGATGGGCAATCTGAACACTGAAGCTTTCTTT
CASSYSMGNLNTEAFF
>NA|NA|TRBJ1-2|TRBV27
TGTGCCAGCAGTTTGAGTTGGTCGTCCAACTATGGCTACACCTTC
CASSLSWSSNYGYTF
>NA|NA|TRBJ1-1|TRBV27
TGTGCCAGCCGCCTTGGGGGGGATAGAGTCACCAAAACTGAAGCTTTCTTT
CASRLGGDRVTKTEAFF
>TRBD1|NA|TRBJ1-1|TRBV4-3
TGCGCCAGCAGACAGACCAATTCAGGGGGCTTCGCTGAAGCTTTCTTT
CASRQTNSGGFAEAFF
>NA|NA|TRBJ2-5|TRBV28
TGTGCCAGCATCCACGGGACTCCACTCGATACCCGGCAGACCCAGTACTTC
CASIHGTPLDTRQTQYF
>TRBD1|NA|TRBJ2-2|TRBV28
TGTGCCAGCAGTTTAAGGACAGGGAGCTTTTCGAACACCGGGGAGCTGTTTTTT
CASSLRTGSFSNTGELFF
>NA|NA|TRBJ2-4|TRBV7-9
TGTGCCAGCAGCTTATACAGGGTAGCCAAAAACATTCAGTACTTC
CASSLYRVAKNIQYF
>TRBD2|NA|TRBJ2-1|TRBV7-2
TGTGCCAGCATCGGGACTAGCGGGGCTTACAATGAGCAGTTCTTC
CASIGTSGAYNEQFF